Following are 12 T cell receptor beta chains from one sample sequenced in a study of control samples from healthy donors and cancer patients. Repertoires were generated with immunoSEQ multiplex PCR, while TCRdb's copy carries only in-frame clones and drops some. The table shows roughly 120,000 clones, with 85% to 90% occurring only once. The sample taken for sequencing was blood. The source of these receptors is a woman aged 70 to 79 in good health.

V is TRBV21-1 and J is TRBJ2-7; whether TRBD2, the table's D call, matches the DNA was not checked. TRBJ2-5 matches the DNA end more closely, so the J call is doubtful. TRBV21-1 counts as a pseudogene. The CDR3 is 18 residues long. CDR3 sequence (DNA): TGTGCCAGCAGCAAACTAGGTTCTAGCGGGGGAGACCAAGAGACCCAGTACTTC. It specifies CASSKLGSSGGDQETQYF.

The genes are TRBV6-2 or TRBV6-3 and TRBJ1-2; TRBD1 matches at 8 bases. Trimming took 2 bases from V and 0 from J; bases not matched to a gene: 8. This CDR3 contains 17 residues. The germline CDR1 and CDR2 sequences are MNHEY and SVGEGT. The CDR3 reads CASSYAGQGKANYGYTF. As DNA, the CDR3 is TGTGCCAGCAGTTACGCCGGACAGGGAAAAGCTAACTATGGCTACACCTTC.

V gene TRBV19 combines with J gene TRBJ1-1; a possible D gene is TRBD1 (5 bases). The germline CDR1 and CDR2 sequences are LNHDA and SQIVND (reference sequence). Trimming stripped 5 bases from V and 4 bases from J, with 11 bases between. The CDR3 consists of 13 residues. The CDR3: CASSFWDGTEAFF. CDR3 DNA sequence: TGTGCCAGTAGTTTTTGGGACGGCACTGAAGCTTTCTTT.

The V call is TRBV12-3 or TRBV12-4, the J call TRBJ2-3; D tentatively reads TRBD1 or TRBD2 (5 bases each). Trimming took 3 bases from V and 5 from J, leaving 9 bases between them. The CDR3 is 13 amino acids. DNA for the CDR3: TGTGCCAGCAGTTTCCTGAGGGGAGATACGCAGTATTTT. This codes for CASSFLRGDTQYF.

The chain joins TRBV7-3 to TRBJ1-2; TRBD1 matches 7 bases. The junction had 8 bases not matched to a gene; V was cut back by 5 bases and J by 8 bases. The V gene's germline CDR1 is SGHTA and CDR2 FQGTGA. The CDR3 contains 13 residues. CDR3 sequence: CASSNRQGGGYTF. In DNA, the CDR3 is TGTGCCAGCAGCAACCGACAGGGAGGCGGCTACACCTTC.

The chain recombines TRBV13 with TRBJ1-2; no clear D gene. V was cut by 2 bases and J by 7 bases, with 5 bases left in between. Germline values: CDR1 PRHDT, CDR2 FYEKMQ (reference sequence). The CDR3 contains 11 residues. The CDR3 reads CASSLNGGYTF. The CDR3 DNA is TGTGCCAGCAGCTTAAACGGTGGCTACACCTTC.

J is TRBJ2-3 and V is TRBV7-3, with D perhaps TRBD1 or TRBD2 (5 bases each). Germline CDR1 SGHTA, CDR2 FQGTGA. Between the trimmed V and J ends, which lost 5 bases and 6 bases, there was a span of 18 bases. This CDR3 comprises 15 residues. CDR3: CASSPGTIRTDTQYF. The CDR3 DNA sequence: TGTGCCAGCAGCCCTGGGACGATTAGGACCGATACGCAGTATTTT.

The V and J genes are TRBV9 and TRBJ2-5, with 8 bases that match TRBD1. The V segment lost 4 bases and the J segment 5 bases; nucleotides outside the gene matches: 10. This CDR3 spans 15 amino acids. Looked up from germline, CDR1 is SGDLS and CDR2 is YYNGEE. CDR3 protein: CASSPHGQGLETQYF. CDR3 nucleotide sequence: TGTGCCAGCAGCCCGCACGGACAGGGATTGGAGACCCAGTACTTC.

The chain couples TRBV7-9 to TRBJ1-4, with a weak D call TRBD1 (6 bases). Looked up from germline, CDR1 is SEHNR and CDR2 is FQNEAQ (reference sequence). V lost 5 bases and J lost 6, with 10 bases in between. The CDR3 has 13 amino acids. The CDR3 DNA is TGTGCCAGCAGCCCGAGGGGGTATGAAAAACTGTTTTTT. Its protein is CASSPRGYEKLFF.

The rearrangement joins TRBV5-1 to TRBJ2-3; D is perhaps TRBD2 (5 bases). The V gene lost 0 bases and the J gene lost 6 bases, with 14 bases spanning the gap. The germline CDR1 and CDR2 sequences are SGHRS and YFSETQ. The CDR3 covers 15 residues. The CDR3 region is CASSLGLYQRDTQYF. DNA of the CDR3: TGCGCCAGCAGCTTGGGACTATACCAGAGGGATACGCAGTATTTT.

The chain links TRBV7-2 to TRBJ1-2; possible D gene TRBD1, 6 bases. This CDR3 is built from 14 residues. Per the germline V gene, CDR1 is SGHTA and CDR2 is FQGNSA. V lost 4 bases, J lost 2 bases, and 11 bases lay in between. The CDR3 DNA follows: TGTGCCAGCAGCTCCGGGACATCCAACTATGGCTACACCTTC. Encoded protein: CASSSGTSNYGYTF. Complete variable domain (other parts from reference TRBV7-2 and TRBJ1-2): GAGVSQSPSNKVTEKGKDVELRCDPISGHTALYWYRQSLGQGLEFLIYFQGNSAPDKSGLPSDRFSAERTGGSVSTLTIQRTQQEDSAVYLCASSSGTSNYGYTFGSGTRLTVV.

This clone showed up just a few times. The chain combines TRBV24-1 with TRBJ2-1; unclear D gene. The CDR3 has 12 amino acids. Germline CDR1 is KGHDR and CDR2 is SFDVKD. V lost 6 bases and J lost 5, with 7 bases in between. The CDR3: CATSSNNNEQFF. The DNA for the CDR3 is TGTGCCACCAGTAGCAATAACAATGAGCAGTTCTTC.